This TCR beta chain was identified in a study of regulatory T cells in long-lasting Graves disease. Broader study findings: Persistent-disease Graves' patients showed less TCR diversity than new cases.

Construction of the TCR beta libraries employed iRepertoire HTBI primers in conjunction with Arm-PCR of CDR3 regions. As handled by the study authors: Among the samples, around 60 TRBV and 14 to 15 TRBJ segments were identified. TCRdb processed the multiplex PCR reads anew with MiXCR; each CDR3 protein has one entry. TCRdb's processing, not the study's, gives the V and J calls here. The sample consists of 450,000 to 700,000 distinct CDR3 sequences, about 14% of them appearing once. Trimming took 6 bases from V and 10 from J; bases not matched to a gene: 20. CDR1 is PRHDT, CDR2 FYEKMQ, per germline (reference sequence). This CDR3 has 16 residues. Remarks on this clonotype: The antigen is not known.

Time point noted: newly diagnosed GD, antithyroid drugs for less than 3 months. There was RNA extracted from PBMCs, and the TCR library was made from it. Separately, the same data were catalogued under a study of T cells in Graves' hyperthyroidism and ophthalmopathy. That publication notes: Most expanded thyroid clonotypes above 0.001 also appeared in blood.

The chain carries TRBV13 and TRBJ1-1; the match to TRBD1 covers 7 bases. The sample in question was peripheral blood mononuclear cells (PBMCs), obtained at new diagnosis, from a patient treated with antithyroid drugs. The origin of this receptor is a man aged 30 to 39 with Graves disease. The CDR3 is CASSPRLDRPGRVAFF. CDR3 in DNA: TGTGCCAGCAGTCCCCGCTTGGACAGGCCCGGTAGAGTAGCTTTCTTT.